This TCR beta chain was obtained from a study of breast tumors, draining lymph nodes, adjacent tissues. Study observations and caveats: Findings are consistent with lymph node origin and intratumoral expansion of most tumor T cells. Tumor repertoires ranked between lymph nodes and nontumor tissue in diversity, with V and J gene preferences. Data only fit, rather than demonstrated, lymph node origin of most tumor T cells.

Breast cancer patients provided tissue from their axillary draining lymph nodes. Looked up from germline, CDR1 is SGDLS and CDR2 is YYNGEE. Between the trimmed V and J ends, which lost 7 bases and 6 bases, there was a span of 14 bases. The CDR3 has 14 residues. Details on this clonotype: What it binds is unknown.

TCRdb called the multiplex PCR reads again in MiXCR, with one record for every CDR3 protein. The data hold about 230,000 distinct CDR3 sequences, with 32% observed a single time. The sequencing sample was made of axillary lymph node tissue. The chain employs TRBV9 and TRBJ1-6; tentative D call: TRBD1 (5 bases). This TCR was sampled from a female donor with breast cancer. Some clones in this sample may be carry-over from other donors' samples. The CDR3 DNA sequence: TGTGCCAGCCGCCGTGGCAGGGTTAATTCACCCCTCCACTTT. Its translation: CASRRGRVNSPLHF.